One and the same sample provided the 2 T cell receptor beta chains below, sequenced in a study of T cell responses to AZD1222 COVID-19 vaccine. Produced via immunoSEQ multiplex PCR; TCRdb's table is partial and in-frame only. The top ten hold roughly 1.7% of the sample, which has approximately 150,000 clones, over 85% seen once. The sequences come from peripheral blood, collected 28 days after the second AZD1222 dose. These receptors all stem from an adult who received the AZD1222 COVID-19 vaccine.

The CDR3: CASSYGEGLRQYF. For the CDR3, the DNA is TGTGCCAGCAGTTACGGGGAAGGCCTCCGGCAGTACTTC. V gene TRBV11-3 combines with J gene TRBJ2-7; a possible D gene is TRBD2 (5 bases). Per germline, CDR1 SGHNT and CDR2 YENEEA. Trimming pared 6 bases from V and 9 bases from J, leaving 18 bases between. This CDR3 comprises 13 residues.

This clone was seen more than once but under ten times. The V gene is TRBV19, the J gene TRBJ2-7, with 7 bases identical to TRBD2. The junction had 12 bases not matched to a gene; V was cut back by 5 bases and J by 2 bases. Germline CDR1 is LNHDA and CDR2 is SQIVND (reference sequence). The CDR3 length is 16 residues. CDR3 sequence reads: CASSAGLPWRTYEQYF. In DNA form, the CDR3 reads TGTGCCAGTAGTGCGGGACTACCCTGGAGAACCTACGAGCAGTACTTC.